The present T cell receptor (beta chain) was sequenced within a study of T-cell reconstitution after alpha-beta-depleted transplantation in children. The CDR3 is 14 amino acids. V lost 3 bases to trimming and J lost 3 bases, with 11 bases between them. Per the germline V gene, CDR1 is WSHSY and CDR2 is SAAADI. Unique molecular identifiers were incorporated into the prepared TCRbeta library. TCRdb ran MiXCR on the PCR reads and lists one entry per CDR3 protein. The table lists a few hundred thousand distinct CDR3 sequences, over 20% of them singletons, with approximately 33% in the top ten. General study results and limits: Once a year had passed after transplant, T-cell counts and diversity came mostly from newly produced T cells. Certain patients had high TCRbeta diversity at day 60, and it came from recipient T cells and thymic progenitors that survived. Several hundred graft clones that had expanded were reportedly the source of alpha-beta T cells about two months after transplant.

Comments on this clonotype: The antigen remains undetermined.

The chain employs TRBV10-2 and TRBJ1-2; D is ambiguous. The TCR comes from a boy under three years old with Wiskott-Aldrich syndrome, due to receive a stem cell transplant. The sample consisted of PBMCs, taken before TCRalphabeta/CD19-depleted stem cell transplant. CDR3 residues: CASSDGVVHYGYTF. Written as DNA, the CDR3 is TGCGCCAGCAGTGATGGGGTCGTCCACTATGGCTACACCTTC.